The rows below give T cell receptor beta chains drawn from one sample of a study of blood T cells in healthy people across ages. TCRdb reprocessed the 5' RACE reads with MiXCR, giving one entry per CDR3 protein. The sample has some 1.5 million distinct CDR3 sequences, 42% seen once; the top ten hold around 4%. Input material: blood. Receptors were obtained from a woman under 30 in good health. Both conserved end residues are part of each CDR3. Each record gives: D gene, V gene, clone size, J gene, CDR3 protein, CDR3 DNA. The D gene is left open where the match is weak. Rows may omit the clone size; those that give it use once, few, many or a size class.

.	TRBV4-3	many	TRBJ2-2	CASSQELGEPGELFF	TGCGCCAGCAGCCAAGAGTTAGGGGAACCCGGGGAGCTGTTTTTT
.	TRBV3-1	few	TRBJ2-7	CASSQEFYNAYEQYF	TGTGCCAGCAGCCAAGAGTTTTACAACGCCTACGAGCAGTACTTC
TRBD1	TRBV20-1	few	TRBJ2-1	CSATSGQVNYNEQFF	TGCAGTGCTACTTCGGGACAGGTTAACTACAATGAGCAGTTCTTC
TRBD1	TRBV5-6	.	TRBJ1-5	CASSTGQGLWGQPQHF	TGTGCCAGCAGCACGGGACAGGGTCTTTGGGGTCAGCCCCAGCATTTT
TRBD2	TRBV20-1	.	TRBJ2-5	CSARDSRTSGGAQTQYF	TGCAGTGCTAGAGATTCCCGAACTAGCGGGGGCGCCCAGACCCAGTACTTC
TRBD1	TRBV10-1	.	TRBJ1-2	CASSEHRGNYDYTF	TGCGCCAGCAGTGAGCACAGGGGGAACTATGACTACACCTTC
.	TRBV20-1	once	TRBJ2-5	CSAGAKPVGETQYF	TGCAGTGCTGGTGCTAAGCCCGTGGGGGAGACCCAGTACTTC
TRBD1	TRBV2	few	TRBJ1-1	CATLQGTETNTEAFF	TGTGCCACCCTACAAGGGACAGAGACGAACACTGAAGCTTTCTTT
.	TRBV5-1	.	TRBJ1-2	CASSHLVARDYGYTF	TGCGCCAGCAGCCACCTGGTCGCTCGTGACTATGGCTACACCTTC
.	TRBV12-3/TRBV12-4	few	TRBJ1-2	CASSLSFGEANYGYTF	TGTGCCAGCAGTTTGAGTTTCGGGGAAGCTAACTATGGCTACACCTTC
.	TRBV7-9	.	TRBJ2-7	CASSLARDGRIYEQYF	TGTGCCAGCAGCTTAGCCCGGGACGGAAGAATCTACGAGCAGTACTTC
TRBD2	TRBV6-1	.	TRBJ2-1	CASRPRTSGTNGQFF	TGTGCCAGCAGACCTAGGACTAGCGGGACCAATGGGCAGTTCTTC
TRBD2	TRBV20-1	many	TRBJ2-3	CSARDPGVAGIDTQYF	TGCAGTGCTAGAGATCCCGGAGTAGCGGGGATAGATACGCAGTATTTT
.	TRBV20-1	.	TRBJ2-7	CSVRPPQVDTKQYF	TGCAGTGTCAGGCCCCCCCAGGTCGATACGAAGCAGTACTTC
TRBD2	TRBV9	.	TRBJ2-3	CASSDNSLPEREITDTQYF	TGTGCCAGCAGCGACAACTCACTTCCTGAGCGGGAGATAACAGATACGCAGTATTTT
TRBD1	TRBV7-2	.	TRBJ2-2	CASSLLQGGGELFF	TGTGCCAGCAGCTTATTACAGGGGGGCGGGGAGCTGTTTTTT
TRBD2	TRBV4-2	many	TRBJ2-3	CASSQASGGSTDTQYF	TGTGCCAGCAGCCAAGCGTCGGGAGGGAGCACAGATACGCAGTATTTT
.	TRBV12-3/TRBV12-4	few	TRBJ2-2	CASSPQEIGELFF	TGTGCCAGCAGTCCCCAGGAGATCGGGGAGCTGTTTTTT
.	TRBV28	.	TRBJ1-1	CASSLWNKRDTEAFF	TGTGCCAGCAGTTTATGGAACAAACGGGACACTGAAGCTTTCTTT
.	TRBV4-1	.	TRBJ1-2	CASSQESPDNYGYTF	TGCGCCAGCAGCCAAGAAAGCCCGGATAACTATGGCTACACCTTC
TRBD1	TRBV7-9	.	TRBJ1-2	CASSPTGFNYGHTF	TGTGCCAGCAGCCCGACAGGGTTTAACTATGGCCACACCTTC
.	TRBV28	few	TRBJ1-1	CASSLYRRGTEAFF	TGTGCCAGCAGTTTGTACAGGCGGGGCACTGAAGCTTTCTTT
.	TRBV7-2	.	TRBJ1-1	CASSPYGGGQTEAFF	TGTGCCAGCAGCCCCTATGGGGGGGGCCAGACTGAAGCTTTCTTT
TRBD1	TRBV20-1	.	TRBJ2-7	CSARRDSRYEQYF	TGCAGTGCTAGAAGGGACAGTAGGTACGAGCAGTACTTC
.	TRBV12-3/TRBV12-4	.	TRBJ2-3	CASSHTGGGSEDTQYF	TGTGCCAGCAGCCATACCGGGGGCGGGAGCGAGGATACGCAGTATTTT
TRBD2	TRBV12-3/TRBV12-4	few	TRBJ2-1	CASSHLRAGGINEQFF	TGTGCCAGCAGTCACCTACGAGCGGGGGGTATCAATGAGCAGTTCTTC
TRBD1	TRBV11-2	.	TRBJ2-7	CASSARRGTGVSYEQYF	TGTGCCAGCAGCGCAAGAAGAGGGACAGGGGTTTCCTACGAGCAGTACTTC
TRBD2	TRBV7-2	.	TRBJ2-5	CASSSTGSGTSGQQYF	TGTGCCAGCAGCTCTACGGGGAGCGGGACTTCTGGGCAGCAGTACTTC
.	TRBV27	.	TRBJ2-7	CASSLGPTSYEQYF	TGTGCCAGCAGTTTGGGCCCAACCTCCTACGAGCAGTACTTC
.	TRBV4-3	few	TRBJ2-7	CASSQEGYGVGPIYEQYF	TGCGCCAGCAGCCAAGAAGGCTATGGAGTGGGGCCCATCTACGAGCAGTACTTC
.	TRBV7-2	.	TRBJ1-2	CASSWELANYGYTF	TGTGCCAGCAGCTGGGAATTAGCTAACTATGGCTACACCTTC
.	TRBV20-1	.	TRBJ2-2	CSAMGERTGELFF	TGCAGTGCTATGGGAGAGCGAACCGGGGAGCTGTTTTTT